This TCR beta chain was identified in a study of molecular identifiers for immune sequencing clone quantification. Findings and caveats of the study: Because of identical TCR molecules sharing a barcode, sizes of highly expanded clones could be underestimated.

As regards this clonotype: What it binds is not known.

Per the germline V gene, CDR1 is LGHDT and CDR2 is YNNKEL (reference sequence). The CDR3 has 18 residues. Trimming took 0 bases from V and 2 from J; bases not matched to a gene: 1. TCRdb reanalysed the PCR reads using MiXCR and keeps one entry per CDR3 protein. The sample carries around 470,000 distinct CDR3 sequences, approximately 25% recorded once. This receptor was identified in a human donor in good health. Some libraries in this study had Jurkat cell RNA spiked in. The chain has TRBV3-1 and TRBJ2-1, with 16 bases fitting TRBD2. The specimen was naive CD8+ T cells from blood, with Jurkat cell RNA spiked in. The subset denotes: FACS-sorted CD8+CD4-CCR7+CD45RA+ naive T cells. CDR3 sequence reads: CASSQEGLAGGTYNEQFF. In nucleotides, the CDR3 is TGTGCCAGCAGCCAAGAGGGACTAGCGGGAGGGACCTACAATGAGCAGTTCTTC.